This T cell receptor beta chain was obtained from a study of shared clonotypes between healthy human individuals. Assay execution proceeded at the deep level. Every subset had its genomic DNA shared out evenly among several immunoSEQ plates. TCRdb's table, derived via immunoSEQ multiplex PCR, lists solely in-frame clones and lacks some. The sample contains around 83,000 clones, about 64% of which appear only once. Deletions cut 4 bases from V and 0 bases from J, with 4 bases between. There are 12 residues in the CDR3. Germline lookup yields CDR1 SEHNR and CDR2 FQNEAQ (reference sequence). This clone was found many times.

The sample taken for sequencing was memory CD8+ T cells sorted from blood. Specified subset: CD45RO+ cells pooled with CCR7-negative TemRA cells. This receptor was taken from a man aged 30 to 45 in good health. The rearrangement joins TRBV7-9 to TRBJ2-7; D unresolved. The CDR3: CASSSPSYEQYF. The CDR3, as DNA: TGTGCCAGCAGCTCCCCCTCCTACGAGCAGTACTTC.